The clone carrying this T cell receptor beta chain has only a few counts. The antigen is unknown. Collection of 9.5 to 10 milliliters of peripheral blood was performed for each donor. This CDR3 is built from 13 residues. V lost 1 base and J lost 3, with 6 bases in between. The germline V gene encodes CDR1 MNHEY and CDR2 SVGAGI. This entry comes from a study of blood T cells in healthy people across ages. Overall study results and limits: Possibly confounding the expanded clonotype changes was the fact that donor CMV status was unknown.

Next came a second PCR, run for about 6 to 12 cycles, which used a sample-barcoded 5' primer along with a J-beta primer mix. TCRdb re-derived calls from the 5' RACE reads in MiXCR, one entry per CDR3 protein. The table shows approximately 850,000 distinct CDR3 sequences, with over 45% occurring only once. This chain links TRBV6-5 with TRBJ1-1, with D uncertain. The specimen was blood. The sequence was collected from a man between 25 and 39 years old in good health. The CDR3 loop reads CASSYFSYTEAFF. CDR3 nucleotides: TGTGCCAGCAGTTACTTCTCCTACACTGAAGCTTTCTTT.